The clone carrying this T cell receptor beta chain was counted between two and nine times. There are 16 residues in the CDR3. CDR1 and CDR2 from the germline V gene are LGHNT and FRNRAP. V lost 6 bases and J lost 3; bases outside the gene matches: 13. In the authors' workflow: Amplification of reference gene primers was used by the study to estimate nucleated cell counts. Data came from immunoSEQ multiplex PCR; TCRdb stores just in-frame clones and leaves some out. Clone size and V and J calls were adopted from that table, with D and trimming inferred from the DNA. The data hold over 120,000 clones, with over 70% observed a single time. This record belongs to a study of blood T cell repertoires in COVID-19. Study-wide background: COVID-19 samples from acute and convalescent phases originated in the United States, Italy and Spain. Sources were T cells, B-cell-depleted T cells, or PBMCs; the material itself was cDNA or gDNA.

This chain links TRBV12-5 with TRBJ2-7; the match to TRBD2 covers 8 bases. The sequence was collected from a man in his 70s who had recovered from COVID-19. The sequenced material came from peripheral blood. The CDR3 is CASGLKTSGFIYEQYF. The CDR3, as DNA: TGTGCTAGTGGCCTAAAAACTAGCGGCTTCATCTACGAGCAGTACTTC.